This T cell receptor (beta chain) emerged from a study of blood T cell repertoires in COVID-19. As for the study in general: The cDNA or gDNA used as material had been derived from T cells, B-cell-depleted T cells, or PBMCs.

In the authors' workflow: For nucleated cells, counts were estimated from reference gene primer amplification. Libraries were prepared by immunoSEQ multiplex PCR; TCRdb keeps only in-frame clonotypes and omits some of them. For V, J and clone size, that table is used; D and trimming come from the DNA. The sample yields 190,000 or so clones, roughly 85% seen once. Allocation to cohorts depended on clinical history reported by the participants. Either two negative PCRs, clearance, or symptom resolution qualified Cohort 3 donors as recovered. The specimen sequenced was PBMCs or T cells enriched from blood (not recorded which). The TCR sequence derives from a man between 35 and 55 years old who had recovered from COVID-19.

The CDR3 nucleotides read TGCGCCAGCAGCCTAGGACAGGGGCATGAAAAACTGTTTTTT. Residues: CASSLGQGHEKLFF. The chain has TRBV5-1 and TRBJ1-4; the match to TRBD1 covers 9 bases. The CDR3 consists of 14 residues. Trimming cost V 4 bases and J 6 bases; bases outside gene matches: 4. Germline CDR1 SGHRS, CDR2 YFSETQ.